This TCR beta chain was captured by sequencing in a study of vaccination and CD4 T cells after COVID-19. The overall study: Investigators drew the post-COVID samples a median about 98 days after diagnosis, with a range of 35 to 161. Control cultures, each given a CEFX pool, an HIV-1 Nef pool, or no peptide, were included.

About this clonotype: Its antigen remains unidentified.

This sample's time point: late sampling 161 to 241 days after vaccination in three convalescent patients. Sample treatment: roughly nine-day PBMC culture with coronavirus spike peptide pools or control peptides (ViraFEST assay). Cultures of PBMCs, more than 1.5 million per well, were set up with 10 IU/ml IL-2 and 10 ug/ml peptide pools. An Oncomine TCR Beta short-read assay was used to sequence the DNA from cultured CD4+ T cells. Once CD4+ T cells had been cultured, genomic DNA was extracted from them. TCRdb re-called the PCR reads through MiXCR, storing one row per CDR3 protein. This table holds 20,000 to 25,000 distinct CDR3 sequences, about 35% found once. V lost 5 bases and J 5 bases, leaving 12 bases between the germline ends. The V gene's germline CDR1 is SGHTA and CDR2 FQGNSA. The CDR3 loop spans 13 amino acids.

Sequenced here: CD4+ T cells from blood, cultured in vitro, sampled about 7 months after SARS-CoV-2 vaccination. The TCR sequence derives from a human donor who had recovered from COVID-19. The J gene is TRBJ2-5, the V gene TRBV7-2; no clear D gene. The CDR3 loop is CASSVQYLETQYF. The CDR3 DNA sequence: TGTGCCAGCAGCGTCCAGTATCTGGAGACCCAGTACTTC.